A selection of T cell receptor beta chains follows, all from one sample in a study of blood T cell repertoires in COVID-19. The table came from immunoSEQ multiplex PCR; TCRdb's copy has only in-frame clones and leaves some out. The sample includes roughly 290,000 clones, about 90% of them seen just once. Sequenced material: peripheral blood. These receptors were collected from a woman younger than 45 who had recovered from COVID-19. CDR3s include the opening cysteine and the closing phenylalanine or tryptophan. A D gene is named only where the DNA matches it firmly. A clone size is listed for some rows: how often the clone was seen (once, few, many), or a class if it is expanded.

clone size: NA; J gene: TRBJ2-5; D gene: NA; V gene: TRBV12-3/TRBV12-4; CDR3 DNA: TGTGCCAGCAGTCGCCGGTTGGAGACCCAGTACTTC; CDR3 protein: CASSRRLETQYF
clone size: NA; J gene: TRBJ1-4; D gene: TRBD1; V gene: TRBV10-3; CDR3 DNA: TGTGCCATCAGCGAAACAGGGGAAGGTGAAAAACTGTTTTTT; CDR3 protein: CAISETGEGEKLFF
clone size: few; J gene: TRBJ2-5; D gene: TRBD2; V gene: TRBV7-2; CDR3 DNA: TGTGCCAGCAGCTTAGTTGCGGGGGTCGGAGAGACCCAGTACTTC; CDR3 protein: CASSLVAGVGETQYF
clone size: NA; J gene: TRBJ2-7; D gene: TRBD2; V gene: TRBV7-6; CDR3 DNA: TGTGCCAGCAGCTTAGGGACTAGCGGGACAGTCTACGAGCAGTACTTC; CDR3 protein: CASSLGTSGTVYEQYF
clone size: once; J gene: TRBJ1-6; D gene: NA; V gene: TRBV27; CDR3 DNA: TGTGCCAGCAGTTTACAAGGAGGTTCACCCCTCCACTTT; CDR3 protein: CASSLQGGSPLHF
clone size: once; J gene: TRBJ2-7; D gene: TRBD1; V gene: TRBV10-3; CDR3 DNA: TGTGCCATCAGGGAAGCGGGGACAGGGGGCTCCTACGAGCAGTACTTC; CDR3 protein: CAIREAGTGGSYEQYF
clone size: NA; J gene: TRBJ1-2; D gene: TRBD1; V gene: TRBV5-1; CDR3 DNA: TGCGCCAGCAGCGGGGACAGGGAAGGCTACACCTTC; CDR3 protein: CASSGDREGYTF
clone size: NA; J gene: TRBJ2-5; D gene: TRBD2; V gene: TRBV7-2; CDR3 DNA: TGTGCCAGCAGCTTAGGACTAGCGGGGATAAAAGAGACCCAGTACTTC; CDR3 protein: CASSLGLAGIKETQYF
clone size: NA; J gene: TRBJ2-3; D gene: NA; V gene: TRBV4-2; CDR3 DNA: TGTGCCAGCAGCCCGGGCCCGGGGGAGGGCACAGATACGCAGTATTTT; CDR3 protein: CASSPGPGEGTDTQYF
clone size: NA; J gene: TRBJ2-3; D gene: TRBD2; V gene: TRBV6-4; CDR3 DNA: TGTGCCAGCAGTGCGCGGGAGGCAGATACGCAGTATTTT; CDR3 protein: CASSAREADTQYF
clone size: NA; J gene: TRBJ1-3; D gene: NA; V gene: TRBV5-1; CDR3 DNA: TGCGCCAGCAGGGGCGACGGAAACACCATATATTTT; CDR3 protein: CASRGDGNTIYF
clone size: NA; J gene: TRBJ1-5; D gene: NA; V gene: TRBV27; CDR3 DNA: TGTGCCAGCAGCTACGGCGGAGGGCCCCAGCATTTT; CDR3 protein: CASSYGGGPQHF
clone size: NA; J gene: TRBJ2-7; D gene: TRBD2; V gene: TRBV28; CDR3 DNA: TGTGCCAGCGGGGGTAGCGGGAGGTTCGACGAGCAGTACTTC; CDR3 protein: CASGGSGRFDEQYF
clone size: NA; J gene: TRBJ2-7; D gene: TRBD2; V gene: TRBV5-6; CDR3 DNA: TGTGCCAGCAGCACCCGGGGGGGGAGCTCCTACGAGCAGTACTTC; CDR3 protein: CASSTRGGSSYEQYF